The 20 T cell receptor beta chains listed next were all sequenced from one sample in a study of T cells after yellow fever vaccination. TCRdb re-called the 5' RACE reads through MiXCR, storing one row per CDR3 protein. The sample has a few hundred thousand distinct CDR3 sequences, over 4.5% seen once. The input for sequencing was CD4+ T cells sorted from PBMCs, taken on the day of the yellow fever booster vaccination. The receptors here all came from a young man who received the YFV17D yellow fever vaccine.

This clonotype was seen only a few times. J is TRBJ2-7 and V is TRBV7-8; D is undetermined. The CDR3 sequence is 13 residues long. The V end lost 1 base, the J end lost 5 bases, and 9 bases lay between the germline ends. Germline V gene data show CDR1 as SGHVS and CDR2 as FQNEAQ. CDR3 nucleotide sequence: TGTGCCAGCAGCTTAGGCACCCATCACGAGCAGTACGTC. It encodes CASSLGTHHEQYV.

This clonotype has just a few counts. The V call is TRBV11-1, the J call TRBJ1-1; D is possibly TRBD1 (6 bases). CDR3 size: 15 residues. CDR1 and CDR2 (germline): SGHAT, FQDESV (reference sequence). V lost 5 bases, J lost 0 bases, and 13 bases lay in between. The CDR3 reads CASSVTGNLNTEAFF. In DNA, the CDR3 is TGTGCCAGCAGCGTCACAGGGAATCTGAACACTGAAGCTTTCTTT.

This clonotype was detected a few times. V gene TRBV12-3 or TRBV12-4 combines with J gene TRBJ2-3, with TRBD2 as a possible D gene (6 bases). The CDR3 spans 15 residues. V was trimmed by 6 bases and J by 1 base, leaving 14 bases between them. Here the CDR3 DNA reads TGTGCCAGCAGCCCCCGAAGGGAGGGCACAGATACGCAGTATTTT. Amino acids: CASSPRREGTDTQYF.

This clonotype was found a few times. V is TRBV15 and J is TRBJ1-1; 9 bases map to TRBD1. CDR3 length: 14 residues. Per germline, CDR1 LNHNV and CDR2 YYDKDF (reference sequence). With 3 bases clipped from V and 4 bases from J, the junction kept 3 bases outside the gene matches. The CDR3 DNA reads TGTGCCACCAGCAGTCCGGACAGGGGCACTGAAGCTTTCTTT. Its translation is CATSSPDRGTEAFF.

This clonotype showed up many times. The chain recombines TRBV5-1 with TRBJ2-1, with TRBD1 matching over 7 bases. Germline V gene sequence: CDR1 SGHRS, CDR2 YFSETQ. This CDR3 has 15 residues. The junction had 10 bases not matched to a gene; V was cut back by 4 bases and J by 6 bases. CDR3 bases: TGCGCCAGCAGCACGGTCGGGACAGCGGTCAATGAGCAGTTCTTC. Amino acid sequence: CASSTVGTAVNEQFF.

The gene calls are TRBV6-6 and TRBJ2-2, with D tentatively TRBD1 or TRBD2 (5 bases each). The CDR3 is 16 residues long. The V and J ends lost 2 bases and 5 bases respectively, with 15 bases between them. Germline CDR1 reads MNHNY; CDR2 reads SVGAGI (reference sequence). This CDR3 reads CASSYGKGERTGELFF. CDR3 coding DNA: TGTGCCAGCAGTTACGGGAAAGGGGAGAGAACCGGGGAGCTGTTTTTT.

This clonotype was seen repeatedly, ten times or more. The genes are TRBV20-1 and TRBJ2-2; D possibly corresponds to TRBD1 (6 bases). CDR1 DFQATT and CDR2 SNEGSKA come from the germline V gene (reference sequence). The CDR3 length is 14 residues. The V gene lost 8 bases and the J gene lost 2 bases, with 15 bases spanning the gap. The CDR3 reads CSLSGTSNTGELFF. The CDR3 DNA follows: TGCAGTCTGTCCGGGACATCCAACACCGGGGAGCTGTTTTTT.

The chain recombines TRBV5-5 with TRBJ2-1; 8 nucleotides agree with TRBD2. Germline loops: CDR1 SGHKS, CDR2 YYEKEE (reference sequence). This CDR3 region has 17 residues. The V segment lost 4 bases and the J segment 1 base; nucleotides outside the gene matches: 10. The CDR3 reads CASSTSTGGASYNEQFF. The CDR3 bases are TGTGCCAGCAGCACCTCGACCGGGGGGGCGTCCTACAATGAGCAGTTCTTC.

This clonotype was seen a handful of times. This sequence joins TRBV12-3 or TRBV12-4 and TRBJ2-5; 8 positions agree with TRBD2. J was trimmed by 3 bases and V by 4 bases; bases with no gene match: 7. The CDR3 consists of 15 residues. CDR3 region: CASSSWTSREETQYF. The CDR3 coding sequence is TGTGCCAGCAGTTCGTGGACTAGCCGGGAAGAGACCCAGTACTTC.

This clonotype was counted only a few times. The rearrangement joins TRBV12-3 or TRBV12-4 to TRBJ2-2; D possibly matches TRBD1 or TRBD2 (5 bases each). The CDR3 spans 15 residues. Trimming took off 3 bases at V and 2 bases at J, with 10 bases between the two ends. CDR3 DNA: TGTGCCAGCAGTTTCTCCGGGGCCAACACCGGGGAGCTGTTTTTT. Protein: CASSFSGANTGELFF.

The rearrangement uses TRBV20-1 and TRBJ1-2; D not resolved. Trimming shortened V by 5 bases and J by 2 bases, and 3 bases separated the two germline ends. Germline V gene sequence: CDR1 DFQATT, CDR2 SNEGSKA (reference sequence). This CDR3 spans 10 amino acids. This chain's CDR3 is CSAENYGYTF. CDR3 bases: TGCAGTGCTGAAAACTATGGCTACACCTTC.

This clonotype was picked up a small number of times. The chain is built from TRBV7-9 and TRBJ2-3; a possible D gene is TRBD1 (5 bases). V lost 8 bases and J 5 bases, leaving 17 bases between the germline ends. The germline V gene encodes CDR1 SEHNR and CDR2 FQNEAQ (reference sequence). The CDR3 runs 14 residues. In nucleotides, the CDR3 is TGTGCCAGCTCGCCTCCGGCAGGACAAGATACGCAGTATTTT. Amino acid sequence: CASSPPAGQDTQYF.

This clonotype was recorded a few times. The V call is TRBV5-1, the J call TRBJ1-1; TRBD1 is a possible D gene (6 bases). The V end was cut by 4 bases, the J end by 1 base, with 17 bases between. Germline-derived CDR1 and CDR2 are SGHRS and YFSETQ. The CDR3 has 16 residues. CDR3 sequence (DNA): TGCGCCAGCAGCCAACAGGGCCCCCCTTCGAACACTGAAGCTTTCTTT. Its translation is CASSQQGPPSNTEAFF.

This clonotype has only a few counts. V is TRBV20-1 and J is TRBJ1-4, with D hard to call. This CDR3 is 11 amino acids long. Looked up from germline, CDR1 is DFQATT and CDR2 is SNEGSKA (reference sequence). The germline V and J ends were trimmed by 1 base and 6 bases, with 3 bases remaining between them. CDR3 loop: CSARVYEKLFF. The CDR3 region has the DNA TGCAGTGCTAGAGTCTATGAAAAACTGTTTTTT.

The gene calls are TRBV20-1 and TRBJ2-3, with 8 positions matching TRBD1. After removal of 5 bases from V and 2 bases from J, the junction contained 12 bases not matched to a gene. Per germline, CDR1 DFQATT and CDR2 SNEGSKA (reference sequence). This CDR3 contains 16 residues. The CDR3 region has the DNA TGCAGTGCTGGGAGACAGGGGTCAGGGATCACAGATACGCAGTATTTT. It specifies CSAGRQGSGITDTQYF.

This chain uses TRBV18 with TRBJ2-7, with a tentative D call TRBD2 (6 bases). The germline gives CDR1 KGHSH, CDR2 LQKENI. The CDR3 runs 12 residues. Trimming removed 3 bases at V and 4 bases at J, with 7 bases between. The CDR3 is CASSPEGYEQYV. Written as DNA, the CDR3 is TGTGCCAGCTCACCGGAGGGGTACGAGCAGTACGTC.

There are many counts of this clonotype. As DNA, the CDR3 is TGCGCCAGCAGCGTGGGAGTCGGGGGAAGCTACGAGCAGTACTTC. Encoded protein: CASSVGVGGSYEQYF. V and J are TRBV5-1 and TRBJ2-7; D possibly corresponds to TRBD2 (6 bases). Trimming took 4 bases from V and 3 from J, leaving 17 bases between them. Germline lookup yields CDR1 SGHRS and CDR2 YFSETQ. The CDR3 runs to 15 residues.

V and J are TRBV30 and TRBJ2-5; D assignment may be TRBD1 or TRBD2 (5 bases each). Germline CDR1 and CDR2: GTSNPN and SVGIG (reference sequence). This CDR3 contains 14 residues. The V gene lost 5 bases and the J gene lost 5 bases, with 18 bases spanning the gap. DNA of the CDR3: TGTGCCTGGGACAGAAAAACTCGGAGGGAGACCCAGTACTTC. Translated, it gives CAWDRKTRRETQYF.

In this sample, this clonotype turned up a few times. The chain has TRBV7-3 and TRBJ2-3, with 8 bases aligning to TRBD2. The CDR3 contains 19 residues. The germline V gene has CDR1 SGHTA and CDR2 FQGTGA. J gave up 0 bases and V 5 bases, and 16 bases lay outside the gene matches. Here the CDR3 reads CASSPQRVVRGVSTDTQYF. The CDR3 DNA follows: TGTGCCAGCAGCCCGCAGCGGGTGGTGCGGGGGGTGAGCACAGATACGCAGTATTTT.

This clonotype has more than one count but fewer than ten. The rearrangement joins TRBV14 to TRBJ1-4; TRBD1 aligns across 8 bases. Looked up from germline, CDR1 is SGHDN and CDR2 is FVKESK. The V segment lost 4 bases and the J segment 7 bases; nucleotides outside the gene matches: 14. The CDR3 is 17 amino acids. Written as DNA, the CDR3 is TGTGCCAGCAGCCTTTCCAGGGGGCAGATTTATGTTGAAAAACTGTTTTTT. Encoded protein: CASSLSRGQIYVEKLFF. Based on the CDR3 plus reference TRBV14 and TRBJ1-4, the full variable domain is EAGVTQFPSHSVIEKGQTVTLRCDPISGHDNLYWYRRVMGKEIKFLLHFVKESKQDESGMPNNRFLAERTGGTYSTLKVQPAELEDSGVYFCASSLSRGQIYVEKLFFGSGTQLSVL.